The subject of this entry is one T cell receptor (beta chain). Its antigen remains unidentified. Germline CDR1 reads SGDLS; CDR2 reads YYNGEE. This CDR3 spans 15 amino acids. The data originate from a study of monozygotic twins with inflammatory bowel disease. Notes on the study in general: Inverse Simpson values showed less TCRbeta diversity in IBD patients than in their healthy co-twins. Healthy twins showed more clonotype sharing with others than IBD patients, especially patients with disease activity.

With eight separate reactions per sample, the authors made cDNA. From its re-call of the 5' RACE reads, TCRdb lists each CDR3 protein once, without DNA. Recorded for this sample: roughly 150,000 distinct CDR3 sequences. Collection of a 2.5 ml blood sample took place per donor. The sequencing input was blood. The chain links TRBV9 to TRBJ1-6. The TCR comes from a human donor with ulcerative colitis or Crohn's disease, or a healthy co-twin of an affected twin (not recorded which). The CDR3 spells CASSAQRNYNSPLHF.